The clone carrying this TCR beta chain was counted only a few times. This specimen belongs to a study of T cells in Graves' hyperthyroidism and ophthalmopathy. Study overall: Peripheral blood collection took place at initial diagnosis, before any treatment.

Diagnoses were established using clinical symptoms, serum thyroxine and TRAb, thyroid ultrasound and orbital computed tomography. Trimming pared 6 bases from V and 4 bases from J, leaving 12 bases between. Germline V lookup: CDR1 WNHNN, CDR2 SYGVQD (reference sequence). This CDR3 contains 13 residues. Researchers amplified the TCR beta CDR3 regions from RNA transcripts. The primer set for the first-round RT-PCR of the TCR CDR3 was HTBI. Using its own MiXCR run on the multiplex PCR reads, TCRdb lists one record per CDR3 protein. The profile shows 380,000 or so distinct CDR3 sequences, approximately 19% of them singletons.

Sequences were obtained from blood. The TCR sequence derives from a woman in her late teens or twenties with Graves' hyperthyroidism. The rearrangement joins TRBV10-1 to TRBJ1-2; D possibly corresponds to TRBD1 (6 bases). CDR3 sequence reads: CASRPGAGYGYTF. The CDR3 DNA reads TGCGCCAGCAGACCGGGGGCGGGCTATGGCTACACCTTC.